This T cell receptor (beta chain) emerged from a study of identical twins. General observations from the study: Insertion counts were lower in abundant cord blood beta clonotypes, a trend that memory repertoires did not show.

TCRdb re-derived calls from the 5' RACE reads in MiXCR, one entry per CDR3 protein. This sample carries about 190,000 distinct CDR3 sequences, more than 15% of them seen once, and the ten largest clones take 35% to 50%. To note about this clonotype: Its antigen is as yet unknown.

This CDR3 is built from 17 residues. The V gene end was trimmed by 10 bases and the J gene end by 0 bases; junction bases not matched to a gene: 12. Germline values: CDR1 SEHNR, CDR2 FQNEAQ (reference sequence). These same records also appear under a second study, on T cells expressing NK-cell markers. That paper states: Eight donors were sequenced, of whom seven were HCMV-seropositive, while the remaining one was HCMV-seronegative. In several experiments, sorting was restricted to alpha-beta TCR T cells by an anti-gamma-delta TCR antibody. It remained uncertain whether the expanded NKG2C+ T cell clones were specific for HCMV antigens.

The receptor comes from a woman in her late teens or twenties in good health. The specimen sequenced was CD8+ T cells sorted from blood. This rearrangement joins TRBV7-9 to TRBJ2-2; TRBD2 matches at 9 bases. CDR3 protein: CATEWQREAANTGELFF. For the CDR3, the DNA is TGTGCCACGGAGTGGCAGCGGGAGGCCGCGAACACCGGGGAGCTGTTTTTT.